A selection of T cell receptor beta chains follows, all from one sample in a study of T-cell memory formation after mild COVID-19. TCRdb re-derived calls from the 5' RACE reads in MiXCR, one entry per CDR3 protein. In the table there are 250,000 to 300,000 distinct CDR3 sequences, roughly 8% of which are singletons. Sequences were obtained from PBMCs or a T cell subset sorted from them (not recorded which). The receptors were sampled from a man between 18 and 35 years old who had mild COVID-19 (a few samples of this study predate the infection). Cell type and time point are not known. Each CDR3 is given with its conserved first and last residue. Each record gives: D gene, V gene, clone size, J gene, CDR3 protein, CDR3 DNA. A D gene is named only where the DNA matches it firmly. Some rows mark clone size as missing; the rest say once, few, many or name a class of expanded clone.

NA,TRBV9,few,TRBJ1-2,CASSGRTAPSYGYTF,TGTGCCAGCAGCGGTCGAACAGCGCCAAGCTATGGCTACACCTTC
TRBD2,TRBV20-1,few,TRBJ2-5,CSARVLAGYDKTQYF,TGCAGTGCTAGAGTACTAGCGGGGTACGATAAGACCCAGTACTTC
NA,TRBV24-1,once,TRBJ2-7,CATSDWRSYEQYF,TGTGCCACCAGTGATTGGAGAAGTTACGAGCAGTACTTC
TRBD1,TRBV5-5,NA,TRBJ2-5,CASRPVTGGMQETQYF,TGTGCCAGCAGGCCTGTGACAGGGGGCATGCAAGAGACCCAGTACTTC
TRBD2,TRBV7-2,NA,TRBJ2-5,CASSFYTSDQETQYF,TGTGCCAGCAGCTTCTACACTAGCGACCAAGAGACCCAGTACTTC
TRBD1,TRBV27,many,TRBJ2-7,CASSKTLDRDNYEQYF,TGTGCCAGCAGCAAAACTCTTGACAGGGATAATTACGAGCAGTACTTC
NA,TRBV12-3/TRBV12-4,many,TRBJ2-7,CASSHLGNEQYF,TGTGCCAGCAGCCACCTGGGGAACGAGCAGTACTTC
TRBD1,TRBV11-2,once,TRBJ1-2,CASSLTGSRGYTF,TGTGCCAGCAGCTTGACAGGGTCACGAGGCTACACCTTC
NA,TRBV2,NA,TRBJ2-4,CASSDPSGAKNIQYF,TGTGCCAGCAGTGACCCGTCAGGAGCCAAAAACATTCAGTACTTC
TRBD2,TRBV7-2,many,TRBJ2-1,CASSLDHVAGGTEQFF,TGTGCCAGCAGCTTAGACCATGTAGCGGGGGGTACTGAGCAGTTCTTC
TRBD1,TRBV7-2,few,TRBJ1-2,CASSPSTGEGYGYTF,TGTGCCAGCAGCCCCTCGACAGGGGAAGGGTATGGCTACACCTTC
NA,TRBV7-2,NA,TRBJ1-3,CASSLGYVGPGNTIYF,TGTGCCAGCAGCCTAGGGTATGTGGGACCCGGAAACACCATATATTTT
TRBD1,TRBV12-3/TRBV12-4,few,TRBJ1-2,CASSVGQGVGYTF,TGTGCCAGCAGTGTAGGACAGGGAGTTGGCTACACCTTC
TRBD2,TRBV24-1,NA,TRBJ2-1,CATSDDTSGGYNEQFF,TGTGCCACCAGTGATGATACTAGCGGGGGCTACAATGAGCAGTTCTTC
NA,TRBV5-1,many,TRBJ1-2,CASSLDLGEGYTF,TGCGCCAGCAGCTTGGATCTTGGGGAAGGCTACACCTTC
TRBD1,TRBV29-1,few,TRBJ2-7,CSVTRDRGIYEQYF,TGCAGCGTCACTCGGGACAGGGGGATTTACGAGCAGTACTTC
NA,TRBV12-3/TRBV12-4,NA,TRBJ1-1,CASTTRRRVEAFF,TGTGCCAGCACCACACGCCGTAGGGTTGAAGCTTTCTTT
TRBD1,TRBV5-1,many,TRBJ1-4,CASRHRGNEKLFF,TGCGCCAGCAGACACAGGGGAAATGAAAAACTGTTTTTT
TRBD1,TRBV6-5,NA,TRBJ2-7,CASSYSRDSTYEQYF,TGTGCCAGCAGTTACTCGAGGGACAGCACCTACGAGCAGTACTTC
TRBD1,TRBV12-3/TRBV12-4,few,TRBJ1-1,CASSPRTGGVEDTEAFF,TGTGCCAGCAGTCCCCGGACAGGGGGCGTCGAGGACACTGAAGCTTTCTTT
TRBD2,TRBV4-3,NA,TRBJ2-2,CASSETGLANTGELFF,TGCGCCAGCAGCGAAACGGGACTAGCGAACACCGGGGAGCTGTTTTTT
TRBD1,TRBV6-8,few,TRBJ2-7,CASSCRGQGSSYEQYF,TGTGCCAGCAGTTGCCGCGGACAGGGGAGCTCCTACGAGCAGTACTTC
NA,TRBV7-2,many,TRBJ2-7,CASTSTGHGGEQYF,TGTGCCAGCACCTCGACGGGGCATGGAGGCGAGCAGTACTTC
NA,TRBV9,NA,TRBJ2-1,CAGGAVYNEQFF,TGTGCCGGGGGGGCAGTCTACAATGAGCAGTTCTTC
NA,TRBV20-1,few,TRBJ1-6,CSARGVNSPLHF,TGCAGTGCTAGAGGGGTGAATTCACCCCTCCACTTT
NA,TRBV11-2,NA,TRBJ1-2,CASSSFVGWRYGYTF,TGTGCCAGCAGCTCCTTTGTAGGGTGGCGCTATGGCTACACCTTC
NA,TRBV29-1,few,TRBJ1-3,CSVRQSSGNTIYF,TGCAGCGTCCGACAGTCTTCTGGAAACACCATATATTTT
NA,TRBV6-5,few,TRBJ2-7,CASSYWAGTDYEQYF,TGTGCCAGCAGTTACTGGGCCGGGACTGACTACGAGCAGTACTTC
TRBD2,TRBV20-1,few,TRBJ2-1,CSAKTSGGAGEQFF,TGCAGTGCCAAAACTAGCGGGGGGGCAGGGGAGCAGTTCTTC
NA,TRBV11-2,many,TRBJ1-2,CASSIRTANYGYTF,TGTGCCAGCAGCATCCGGACAGCTAACTATGGCTACACCTTC
TRBD2,TRBV5-4,few,TRBJ2-1,CASSLDGPTSGDNEQFF,TGTGCCAGCAGCTTGGACGGCCCGACTAGCGGGGACAATGAGCAGTTCTTC
TRBD2,TRBV6-5,once,TRBJ2-2,CASSYDSSGGSGELFF,TGTGCCAGCAGTTACGACTCTAGCGGGGGGTCCGGGGAGCTGTTTTTT
TRBD2,TRBV27,once,TRBJ2-2,CASSTGGITGELFF,TGTGCCAGCTCCACCGGGGGGATCACCGGGGAGCTGTTTTTT
NA,TRBV7-2,NA,TRBJ1-2,CASSPGAGPFYGYTF,TGTGCCAGCAGCCCTGGGGCAGGTCCTTTCTATGGCTACACCTTC
NA,TRBV10-3,few,TRBJ2-5,CAISESVFQETQYF,TGTGCCATCAGTGAGTCAGTTTTTCAAGAGACCCAGTACTTC
TRBD1,TRBV20-1,NA,TRBJ1-2,CSASLNRGISGYTF,TGCAGTGCTTCACTAAACAGGGGGATTAGTGGCTACACCTTC